The 5 T cell receptor beta chains below all came from one sample that was sequenced in a study of molecular identifiers for immune sequencing clone quantification. TCRdb reprocessed the PCR reads via MiXCR and lists one record per CDR3 protein. This table has over 550,000 distinct CDR3 sequences, about 25% appearing once. Sample: naive CD8+ T cells from blood, with Jurkat cell RNA spiked in. Specified subset: FACS-sorted CD8+CD4-CCR7+CD45RA+ naive T cells. Receptors originate from a human donor in good health. Some libraries in this study had Jurkat cell RNA spiked in.

This clonotype was counted once. A read error may explain this, as a much larger clone is one base away. V usage is TRBV7-4 and J usage is TRBJ1-4; D remains unclear. Germline V gives CDR1 SGHVT, CDR2 SQSDAQ. This CDR3 has 16 amino acids. The CDR3 DNA is TGTGCCAGCAGCTCCGCCCAGAAGGCAACTAATGAAGAACTGTTTTTT. It codes for CASSSAQKATNEELFF.

A word on this clonotype: A single base separates this from a much larger clone, so it may be a read error. The chain couples TRBV6-2 or TRBV6-3 to TRBJ2-7; D might be TRBD1 or TRBD2, each matching 5 bases. CDR3 length: 14 amino acids. V lost 2 bases and J 6 bases, leaving 14 bases between the germline ends. Germline V gene lookup returns CDR1 MNHEY and CDR2 SVGEGT. The chain's CDR3 is CASSYGLSGSEQYF. CDR3 bases: TGTGCCAGCAGTTACGGCCTATCAGGGAGCGAGCAGTACTTC.

This clonotype was seen ten or more times. This chain connects TRBV5-1 to TRBJ2-5, with D possibly being TRBD2 (5 bases). Trimming left V 4 bases short and J 1 base short, with 14 bases between. Germline CDR1 reads SGHRS; CDR2 reads YFSETQ. This CDR3 contains 15 residues. The CDR3 loop is CASSPWAGLQETQYF. DNA for the CDR3: TGCGCCAGCAGCCCATGGGCGGGCCTCCAAGAGACCCAGTACTTC.

This clonotype appeared a few times. The V call is TRBV7-6, the J call TRBJ2-3; maybe TRBD2 (6 bases). Trimming shortened V by 8 bases and J by 10 bases, and 16 bases separated the two germline ends. Germline V gives CDR1 SGHVS, CDR2 FNYEAQ. The CDR3 runs 12 residues. This CDR3 is CASGGTPRAQYF. The CDR3 nucleotides read TGTGCCAGCGGTGGGACTCCCCGAGCGCAGTATTTT.

To note about this clonotype: Given a much more abundant clone one base away, this may be a read error. This chain uses TRBV30 with TRBJ2-5; 7 bases map to TRBD1. This CDR3 is built from 13 residues. In germline, CDR1 is GTSNPN, CDR2 SVGIG (reference sequence). CDR3 in DNA: TGTGCCTGCCACACAGGGGTAGGCGAGACCCAGCACTTC. Its translation: CACHTGVGETQHF.